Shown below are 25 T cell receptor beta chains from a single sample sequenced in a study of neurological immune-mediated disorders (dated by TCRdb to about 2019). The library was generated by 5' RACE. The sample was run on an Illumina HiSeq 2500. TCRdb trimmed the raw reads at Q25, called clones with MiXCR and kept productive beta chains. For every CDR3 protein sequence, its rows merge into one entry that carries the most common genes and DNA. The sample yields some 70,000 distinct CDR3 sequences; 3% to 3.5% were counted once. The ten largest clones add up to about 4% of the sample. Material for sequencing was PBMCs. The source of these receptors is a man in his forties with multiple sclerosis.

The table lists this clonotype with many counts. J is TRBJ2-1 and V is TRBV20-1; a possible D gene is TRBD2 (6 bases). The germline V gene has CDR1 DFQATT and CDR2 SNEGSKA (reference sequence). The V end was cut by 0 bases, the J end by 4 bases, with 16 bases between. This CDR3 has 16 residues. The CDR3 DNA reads TGCAGTGCTAGAGATTTCCAGATCGGGGGATACAATGAGCAGTTCTTC. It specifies CSARDFQIGGYNEQFF.

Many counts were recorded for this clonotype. The CDR3 region is CASSPQGARTEAFF. The CDR3 region has the DNA TGCGCCAGCAGTCCTCAGGGGGCTAGGACTGAAGCTTTCTTT. V gene TRBV5-1 combines with J gene TRBJ1-1, with TRBD1 matching 8 bases. Germline trimming cut 5 bases from V and 5 bases from J; bases unmatched to any gene: 8. The CDR3 has 14 amino acids. Per the germline V gene, CDR1 is SGHRS and CDR2 is YFSETQ.

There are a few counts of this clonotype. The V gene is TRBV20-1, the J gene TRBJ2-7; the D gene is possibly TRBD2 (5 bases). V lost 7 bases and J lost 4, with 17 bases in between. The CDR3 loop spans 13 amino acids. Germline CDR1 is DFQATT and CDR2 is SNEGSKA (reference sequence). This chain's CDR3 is CSDNKRAGYEQYF. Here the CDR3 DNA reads TGCAGTGATAACAAGAGGGCCGGTTACGAGCAGTACTTC.

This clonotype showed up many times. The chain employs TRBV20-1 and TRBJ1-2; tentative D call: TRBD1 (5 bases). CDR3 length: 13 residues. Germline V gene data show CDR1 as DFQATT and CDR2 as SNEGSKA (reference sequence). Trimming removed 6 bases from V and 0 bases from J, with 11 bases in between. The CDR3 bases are TGCAGTGCAAATCAGGGTACTAACTATGGCTACACCTTC. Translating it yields CSANQGTNYGYTF.

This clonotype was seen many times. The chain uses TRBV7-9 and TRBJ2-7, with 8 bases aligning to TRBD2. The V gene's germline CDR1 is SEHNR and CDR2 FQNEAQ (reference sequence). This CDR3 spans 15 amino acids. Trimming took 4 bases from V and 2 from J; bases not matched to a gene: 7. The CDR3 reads CASSSTGTSPYEQYF. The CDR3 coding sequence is TGTGCCAGCAGCTCAACCGGGACTAGTCCCTACGAGCAGTACTTC. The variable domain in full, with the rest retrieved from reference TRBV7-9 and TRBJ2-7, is DTGVSQNPRHKITKRGQNVTFRCDPISEHNRLYWYRQTLGQGPEFLTYFQNEAQLEKSRLLSDRFSAERPKGSFSTLEIQRTEQGDSAMYLCASSSTGTSPYEQYFGPGTRLTVT.

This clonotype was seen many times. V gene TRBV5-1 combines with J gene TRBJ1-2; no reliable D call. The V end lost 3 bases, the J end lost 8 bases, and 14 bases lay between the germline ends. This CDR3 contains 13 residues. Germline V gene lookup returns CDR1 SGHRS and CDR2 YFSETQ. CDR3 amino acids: CASSWGFASGYTF. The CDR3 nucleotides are TGCGCCAGCAGCTGGGGATTCGCCAGCGGCTACACCTTC.

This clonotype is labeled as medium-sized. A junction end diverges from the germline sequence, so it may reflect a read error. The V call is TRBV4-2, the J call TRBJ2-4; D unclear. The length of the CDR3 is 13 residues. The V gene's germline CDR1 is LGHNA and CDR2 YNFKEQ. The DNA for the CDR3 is TGTGCCAGCAGCCAAGACTCCGTCGGACCCCCTGCATTC. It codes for CASSQDSVGPPAF.

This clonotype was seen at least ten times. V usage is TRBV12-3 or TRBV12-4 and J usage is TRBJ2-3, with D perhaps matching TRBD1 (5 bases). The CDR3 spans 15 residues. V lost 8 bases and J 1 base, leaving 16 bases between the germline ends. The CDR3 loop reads CASGHSDQGTDTQYF. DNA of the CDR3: TGTGCCAGCGGACACTCGGACCAAGGCACAGATACGCAGTATTTT.

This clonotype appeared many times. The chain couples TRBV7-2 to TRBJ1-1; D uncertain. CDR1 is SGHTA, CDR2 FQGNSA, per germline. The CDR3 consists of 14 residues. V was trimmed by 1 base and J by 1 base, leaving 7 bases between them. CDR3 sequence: CASSLGQTNTEAFF. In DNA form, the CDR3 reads TGTGCCAGCAGCTTAGGGCAAACGAACACTGAAGCTTTCTTT.

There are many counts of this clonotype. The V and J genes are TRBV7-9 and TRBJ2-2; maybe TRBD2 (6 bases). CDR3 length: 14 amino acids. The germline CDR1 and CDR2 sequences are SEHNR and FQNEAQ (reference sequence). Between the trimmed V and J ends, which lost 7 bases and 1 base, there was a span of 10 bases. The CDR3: CASTFSGNTGELFF. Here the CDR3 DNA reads TGTGCCAGCACCTTTAGCGGGAACACCGGGGAGCTGTTTTTT.

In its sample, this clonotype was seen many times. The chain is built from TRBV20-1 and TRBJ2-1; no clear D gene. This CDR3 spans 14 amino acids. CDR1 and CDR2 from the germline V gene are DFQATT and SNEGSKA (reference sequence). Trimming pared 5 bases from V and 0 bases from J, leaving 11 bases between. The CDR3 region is CSAYDTGSYNEQFF. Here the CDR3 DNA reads TGCAGTGCTTACGACACGGGCTCCTACAATGAGCAGTTCTTC.

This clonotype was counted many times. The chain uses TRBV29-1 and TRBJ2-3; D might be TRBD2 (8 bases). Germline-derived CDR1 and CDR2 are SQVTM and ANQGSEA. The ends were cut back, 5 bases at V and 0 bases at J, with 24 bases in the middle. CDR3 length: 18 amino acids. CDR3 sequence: CSVWGGVAGQWSTDTQYF. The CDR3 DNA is TGCAGCGTTTGGGGTGGAGTAGCGGGACAGTGGAGCACAGATACGCAGTATTTT.

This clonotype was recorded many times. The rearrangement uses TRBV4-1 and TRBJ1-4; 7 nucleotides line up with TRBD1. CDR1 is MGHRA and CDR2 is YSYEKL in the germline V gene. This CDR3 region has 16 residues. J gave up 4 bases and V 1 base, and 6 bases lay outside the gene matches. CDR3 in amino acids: CASSQGWGQLNEKLFF. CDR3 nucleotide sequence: TGCGCCAGCAGCCAAGGGTGGGGACAGCTTAATGAAAAACTGTTTTTT.

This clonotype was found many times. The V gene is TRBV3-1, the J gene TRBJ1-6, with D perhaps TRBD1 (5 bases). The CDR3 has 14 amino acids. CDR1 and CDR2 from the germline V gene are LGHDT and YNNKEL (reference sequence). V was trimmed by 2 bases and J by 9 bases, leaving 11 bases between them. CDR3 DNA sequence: TGTGCCAGCAGCCAACGGACAATAGGTTCACCCCTCCACTTT. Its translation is CASSQRTIGSPLHF. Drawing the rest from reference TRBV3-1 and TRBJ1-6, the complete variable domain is DTAVSQTPKYLVTQMGNDKSIKCEQNLGHDTMYWYKQDSKKFLKIMFSYNNKELIINETVPNRFSPKSPDKAHLNLHINSLELGDSAVYFCASSQRTIGSPLHFGNGTRLTVT.

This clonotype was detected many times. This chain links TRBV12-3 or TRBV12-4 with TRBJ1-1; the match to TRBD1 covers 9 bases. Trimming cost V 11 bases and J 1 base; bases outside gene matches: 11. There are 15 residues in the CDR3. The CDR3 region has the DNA TGTGCCGTCAGACAGGGGGGGTTCGGGAACACTGAAGCTTTCTTT. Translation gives CAVRQGGFGNTEAFF.

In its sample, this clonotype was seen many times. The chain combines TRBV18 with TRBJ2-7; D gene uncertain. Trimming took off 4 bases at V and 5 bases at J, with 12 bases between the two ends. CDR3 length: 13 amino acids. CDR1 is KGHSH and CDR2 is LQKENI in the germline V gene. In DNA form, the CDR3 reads TGTGCCAGCTCACGGCAGGTTCAGGACGAGCAGTACTTC. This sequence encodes CASSRQVQDEQYF. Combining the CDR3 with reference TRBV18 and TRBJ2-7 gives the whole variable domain NAGVMQNPRHLVRRRGQEARLRCSPMKGHSHVYWYRQLPEEGLKFMVYLQKENIIDESGMPKERFSAEFPKEGPSILRIQQVVRGDSAAYFCASSRQVQDEQYFGPGTRLTVT.

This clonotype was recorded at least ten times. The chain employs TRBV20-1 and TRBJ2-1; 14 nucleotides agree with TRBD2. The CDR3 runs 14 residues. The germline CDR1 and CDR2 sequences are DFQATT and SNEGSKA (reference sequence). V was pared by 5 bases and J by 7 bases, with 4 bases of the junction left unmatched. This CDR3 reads CSAPRLAGGNEQFF. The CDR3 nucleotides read TGCAGTGCTCCCAGACTAGCGGGAGGGAATGAGCAGTTCTTC.

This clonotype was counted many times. The CDR3 bases are TGTGCCAGCAGCGTAGGAGGCGGGGGGGCCGGAGAGACCCAGTACTTC. Amino acids: CASSVGGGGAGETQYF. The chain links TRBV9 to TRBJ2-5, with 9 bases aligning to TRBD2. This CDR3 contains 16 residues. V was clipped by 0 bases and J by 4 bases; unmatched bases: 7. Germline CDR1 SGDLS, CDR2 YYNGEE.

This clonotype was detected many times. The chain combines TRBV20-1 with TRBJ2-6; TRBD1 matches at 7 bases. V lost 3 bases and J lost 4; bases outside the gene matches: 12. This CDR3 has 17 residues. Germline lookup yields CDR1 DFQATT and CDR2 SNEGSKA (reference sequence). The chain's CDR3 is CSASRALYRGGANVLTF. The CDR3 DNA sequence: TGCAGTGCTAGCCGGGCTCTCTACAGGGGCGGGGCCAACGTCCTGACTTTC.

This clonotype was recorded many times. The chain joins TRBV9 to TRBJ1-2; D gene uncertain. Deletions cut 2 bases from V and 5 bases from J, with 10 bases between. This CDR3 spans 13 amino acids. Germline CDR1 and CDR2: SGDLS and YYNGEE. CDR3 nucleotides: TGTGCCAGCAGCGTGGACGGGAGATATGGCTACACCTTC. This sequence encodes CASSVDGRYGYTF.

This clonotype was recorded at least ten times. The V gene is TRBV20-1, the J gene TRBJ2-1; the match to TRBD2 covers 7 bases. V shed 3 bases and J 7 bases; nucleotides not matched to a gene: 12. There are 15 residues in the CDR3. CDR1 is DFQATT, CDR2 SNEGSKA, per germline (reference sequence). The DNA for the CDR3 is TGCAGTGCTAGGCTTCGGGCGGGAGTTGCAAATGAGCAGTTCTTC. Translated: CSARLRAGVANEQFF.

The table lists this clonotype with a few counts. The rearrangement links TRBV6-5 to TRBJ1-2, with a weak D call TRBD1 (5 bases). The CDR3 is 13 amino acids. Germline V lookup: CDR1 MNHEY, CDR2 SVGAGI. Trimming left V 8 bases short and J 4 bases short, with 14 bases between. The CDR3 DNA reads TGTGCCAGCCGGTCGGCAGGGTCCTATGGCTACACCTTC. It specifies CASRSAGSYGYTF.

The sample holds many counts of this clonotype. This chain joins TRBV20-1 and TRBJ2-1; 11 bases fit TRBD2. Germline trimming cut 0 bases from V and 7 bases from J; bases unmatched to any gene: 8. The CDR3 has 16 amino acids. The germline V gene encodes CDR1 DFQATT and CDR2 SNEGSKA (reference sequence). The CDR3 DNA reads TGCAGTGCTAGAGATCCTGCTAGCGGGGGGCAGAATGAGCAGTTCTTC. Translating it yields CSARDPASGGQNEQFF.

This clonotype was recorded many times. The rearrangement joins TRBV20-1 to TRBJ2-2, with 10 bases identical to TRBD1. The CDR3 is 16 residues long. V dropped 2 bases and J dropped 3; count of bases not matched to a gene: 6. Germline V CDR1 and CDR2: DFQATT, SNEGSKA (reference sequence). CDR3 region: CSARTPGQGHTGELFF. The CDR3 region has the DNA TGCAGTGCTAGAACCCCGGGACAGGGGCACACCGGGGAGCTGTTTTTT.

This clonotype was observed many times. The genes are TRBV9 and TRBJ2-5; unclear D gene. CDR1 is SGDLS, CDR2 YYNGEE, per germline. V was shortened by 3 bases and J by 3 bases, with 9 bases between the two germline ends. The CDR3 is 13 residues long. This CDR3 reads CASSGNNEETQYF. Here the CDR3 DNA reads TGTGCCAGCAGCGGGAACAACGAAGAGACCCAGTACTTC.